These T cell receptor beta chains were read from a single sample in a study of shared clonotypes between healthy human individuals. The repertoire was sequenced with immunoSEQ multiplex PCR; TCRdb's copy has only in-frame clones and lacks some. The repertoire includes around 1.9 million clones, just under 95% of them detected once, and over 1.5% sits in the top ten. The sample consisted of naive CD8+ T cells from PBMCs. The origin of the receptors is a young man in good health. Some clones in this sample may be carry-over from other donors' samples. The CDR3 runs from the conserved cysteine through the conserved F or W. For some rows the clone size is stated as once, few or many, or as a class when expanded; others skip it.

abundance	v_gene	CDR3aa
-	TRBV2	CASRGTGAGIYEQYF
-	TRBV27	CASANREGEETQYF
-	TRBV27	CASSSGSVADTQYF
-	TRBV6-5	CASSYSAGQTSYEQYF
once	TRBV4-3	CASSQGSMDTQYF
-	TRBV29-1	CSVLPTGRAEQYF
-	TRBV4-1	CASSLRLAGIYEQYF
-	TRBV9	CASSAGSPYTQYF
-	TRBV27	CASSFLRGQNEFYGYTF
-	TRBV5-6	CASSLAGTAYNEQFF
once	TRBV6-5	CASSYYGDYEQYF
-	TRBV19	CASSTLGLGVGELFF
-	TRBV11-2	CASSWDADYTEAFF
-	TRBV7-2	CASSPRTGITGELFF
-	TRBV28	CASSSVTSGSSYEQYF
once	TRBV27	CASRTQYSNQPQHF